A selection of T cell receptor beta chains follows, all from one sample in a study of T cells after yellow fever vaccination. TCRdb reprocessed the 5' RACE reads with MiXCR, giving one entry per CDR3 protein. The sample records about 340,000 distinct CDR3 sequences, 12% being singletons. Sequencing was performed on CD4+ T cells sorted from PBMCs, taken 15 days after the yellow fever booster vaccination. Receptors were obtained from a man between 18 and 29 years old who received the YFV17D yellow fever vaccine. CDR3s include the opening cysteine and the closing phenylalanine or tryptophan. D genes are given only for firm matches. Clone sizes are given selectively: once, few, many, or a class where the clone is expanded.

J gene: TRBJ1-2
V gene: TRBV29-1
D gene: NA
clone size: NA
CDR3 DNA: TGCAGCGTTGAAGAAATCGTATGGCAACTTGGCTACACCTTC
CDR3 protein: CSVEEIVWQLGYTF

J gene: TRBJ1-2
V gene: TRBV29-1
D gene: NA
clone size: few
CDR3 DNA: TGCAGCGTTGTGGTGTCCCCCCCTAACTATGGCTACACCTTC
CDR3 protein: CSVVVSPPNYGYTF

J gene: TRBJ2-4
V gene: TRBV3-1
D gene: NA
clone size: NA
CDR3 DNA: TGTGCCAGCAGCCAGAACGAAAATAGCCTGTACTTC
CDR3 protein: CASSQNENSLYF

J gene: TRBJ2-5
V gene: TRBV15
D gene: TRBD1
clone size: many
CDR3 DNA: TGTGCCACCAGCAACAGGGGTTTCCAAGAGACCCAGTACTTC
CDR3 protein: CATSNRGFQETQYF

J gene: TRBJ2-3
V gene: TRBV19
D gene: TRBD2
clone size: few
CDR3 DNA: TGTGCCAGTAGTATCGGGGGGGCCGGACGCACAGATACGCAGTATTTT
CDR3 protein: CASSIGGAGRTDTQYF

J gene: TRBJ2-5
V gene: TRBV20-1
D gene: NA
clone size: NA
CDR3 DNA: TGCAGTGCCCCCGGCCGTGCCCAGGAGACCCAGTACTTC
CDR3 protein: CSAPGRAQETQYF

J gene: TRBJ1-3
V gene: TRBV3-1
D gene: NA
clone size: NA
CDR3 DNA: TGTGCCAGCAGCCTCATCCACATGAGCTCTGGAAACACCATATATTTT
CDR3 protein: CASSLIHMSSGNTIYF

J gene: TRBJ2-1
V gene: TRBV6-2/TRBV6-3
D gene: TRBD1
clone size: NA
CDR3 DNA: TGTGCCAGTTCGGACAGGGACTATGAGCAGTTCTTC
CDR3 protein: CASSDRDYEQFF

J gene: TRBJ1-1
V gene: TRBV5-1
D gene: TRBD1
clone size: NA
CDR3 DNA: TGCGCCAGCAGCTTGGTACCGGGACAGGAGAACACTGAAGCTTTCTTT
CDR3 protein: CASSLVPGQENTEAFF

J gene: TRBJ1-5
V gene: TRBV20-1
D gene: TRBD1
clone size: few
CDR3 DNA: TGCAGTGCTAGCCCCCGGGACAGGGGCATTCAGCCCCAGCATTTT
CDR3 protein: CSASPRDRGIQPQHF

J gene: TRBJ1-4
V gene: TRBV20-1
D gene: NA
clone size: many
CDR3 DNA: TGCAGTGCTAGTTCCGAAGGGGGAAGACAAAAAAAACTGTTTTTT
CDR3 protein: CSASSEGGRQKKLFF

J gene: TRBJ2-2
V gene: TRBV12-3/TRBV12-4
D gene: TRBD1
clone size: NA
CDR3 DNA: TGTGCCAGCAGCCCTACGGAGGGCAGGGGGCTAAACACCGGGGAGCTGTTTTTT
CDR3 protein: CASSPTEGRGLNTGELFF

J gene: TRBJ1-2
V gene: TRBV7-2
D gene: NA
clone size: few
CDR3 DNA: TGTGCCAGCAGCTTAGCACGAGGTTATTCCAACTATGGCTACACCTTC
CDR3 protein: CASSLARGYSNYGYTF

J gene: TRBJ1-6
V gene: TRBV6-5
D gene: NA
clone size: few
CDR3 DNA: TGTGCCAGCAGTAGACAGCTAAATTCACCCCTCCACTTT
CDR3 protein: CASSRQLNSPLHF

J gene: TRBJ1-4
V gene: TRBV7-9
D gene: NA
clone size: NA
CDR3 DNA: TGTGCCAGCAGCTTAGCGAACAGACAAATATTATCACCTAATGAAAAACTGTTTTTT
CDR3 protein: CASSLANRQILSPNEKLFF

J gene: TRBJ2-3
V gene: TRBV5-1
D gene: TRBD2
clone size: NA
CDR3 DNA: TGCGCCAGCAGCTTGAACGGGGGGGGCGCAGATACGCAGTATTTT
CDR3 protein: CASSLNGGGADTQYF

J gene: TRBJ2-2
V gene: TRBV5-1
D gene: TRBD1
clone size: few
CDR3 DNA: TGCGCCAGCAGCTTGGCCGAACAGGGGGCCACCGGGGAGCTGTTTTTT
CDR3 protein: CASSLAEQGATGELFF

J gene: TRBJ1-1
V gene: TRBV29-1
D gene: NA
clone size: NA
CDR3 DNA: TGCAGCGTTGAGCCTACCTACCTCCGAGTGAACACTGAAGCTTTCTTT
CDR3 protein: CSVEPTYLRVNTEAFF

J gene: TRBJ1-5
V gene: TRBV30
D gene: NA
clone size: NA
CDR3 DNA: TGTGCCTGGAGTCTCAGGTTAAATCAGCCCCAGCATTTT
CDR3 protein: CAWSLRLNQPQHF

J gene: TRBJ1-1
V gene: TRBV12-3/TRBV12-4
D gene: TRBD1
clone size: NA
CDR3 DNA: TGTGCCAGCAGTTCCAACCGGGACAGGGTTGGTACTGAAGCTTTCTTT
CDR3 protein: CASSSNRDRVGTEAFF

J gene: TRBJ1-2
V gene: TRBV10-3
D gene: NA
clone size: NA
CDR3 DNA: TGTGCCATCAGTAACGGACAAGGCCTTGACTATGGCTACACCTTC
CDR3 protein: CAISNGQGLDYGYTF

J gene: TRBJ2-1
V gene: TRBV12-5
D gene: NA
clone size: NA
CDR3 DNA: TGTGCTAGTGGTTTATTCGGGCTACCTAGGGGGTTCTTC
CDR3 protein: CASGLFGLPRGFF

J gene: TRBJ2-5
V gene: TRBV20-1
D gene: TRBD1
clone size: few
CDR3 DNA: TGCAGTGCTGACAGGGGGCCCCAAGAGACCCAGTACTTC
CDR3 protein: CSADRGPQETQYF

J gene: TRBJ1-1
V gene: TRBV12-3/TRBV12-4
D gene: NA
clone size: NA
CDR3 DNA: TGTGCCAGCAGTTTCCTAGACAGGTCGAACACTGAAGCTTTCTTT
CDR3 protein: CASSFLDRSNTEAFF

J gene: TRBJ2-5
V gene: TRBV20-1
D gene: NA
clone size: many
CDR3 DNA: TGCAGTGCTAGGTGGACTGGCGAAAAGACCCAGTACTTC
CDR3 protein: CSARWTGEKTQYF

J gene: TRBJ2-1
V gene: TRBV28
D gene: TRBD2
clone size: few
CDR3 DNA: TGTGCCAGCGGATTAGCGGGGGGCTACAATGAGCAGTTCTTC
CDR3 protein: CASGLAGGYNEQFF

J gene: TRBJ2-1
V gene: TRBV7-9
D gene: TRBD2
clone size: few
CDR3 DNA: TGTGCCAGCAGCATTACTAGCGGGGAGGCCAATGAGCAGTTCTTC
CDR3 protein: CASSITSGEANEQFF

J gene: TRBJ2-3
V gene: TRBV30
D gene: TRBD2
clone size: many
CDR3 DNA: TGTGCCTGCAAGACTAGCGGGACAGATACGCAGTATTTT
CDR3 protein: CACKTSGTDTQYF

J gene: TRBJ1-5
V gene: TRBV9
D gene: TRBD1
clone size: many
CDR3 DNA: TGTGCCAGCAGCGGCGGGACAGGGGGCACTCAGCCCCAGCATTTT
CDR3 protein: CASSGGTGGTQPQHF

J gene: TRBJ2-2
V gene: TRBV5-1
D gene: NA
clone size: NA
CDR3 DNA: TGCGCCAGCAGCTGGGGGGCCACCGGGGAGCTGTTTTTT
CDR3 protein: CASSWGATGELFF

J gene: TRBJ1-1
V gene: TRBV24-1
D gene: NA
clone size: few
CDR3 DNA: TGTGCCACCAGTGACGGAGATTTGTGGGACACTGAAGCTTTCTTT
CDR3 protein: CATSDGDLWDTEAFF

J gene: TRBJ1-5
V gene: TRBV9
D gene: NA
clone size: NA
CDR3 DNA: TGTGCCAGCAGCCCGAATATCGACTTACAGCCCCAGCATTTT
CDR3 protein: CASSPNIDLQPQHF

J gene: TRBJ1-1
V gene: TRBV12-3/TRBV12-4
D gene: NA
clone size: NA
CDR3 DNA: TGTGCCAGCAGTTTAGTTTATAGGGGAAGCACTGAAGCTTTCTTT
CDR3 protein: CASSLVYRGSTEAFF

J gene: TRBJ2-5
V gene: TRBV29-1
D gene: TRBD2
clone size: few
CDR3 DNA: TGCAGCGTTGAAAGTCAGAGGTATCGTGGGGGGGACCAAGAGACCCAGTACTTC
CDR3 protein: CSVESQRYRGGDQETQYF

J gene: TRBJ1-5
V gene: TRBV19
D gene: TRBD1
clone size: few
CDR3 DNA: TGTGCCAGTAGTCCATGGGACAGGGGAGGGGGCAATCAGCCCCAGCATTTT
CDR3 protein: CASSPWDRGGGNQPQHF

J gene: TRBJ2-1
V gene: TRBV3-1
D gene: TRBD2
clone size: NA
CDR3 DNA: TGTGCCAGCACTAGGGGACTAGCGGGGTCCCCCAATGAGCAGTTCTTC
CDR3 protein: CASTRGLAGSPNEQFF

J gene: TRBJ2-5
V gene: TRBV30
D gene: TRBD2
clone size: NA
CDR3 DNA: TGTGCCTGGAAGACTAGCGGGGGTAGGGAGACCCAGTACTTC
CDR3 protein: CAWKTSGGRETQYF

J gene: TRBJ2-5
V gene: TRBV7-2
D gene: NA
clone size: many
CDR3 DNA: TGTGCCAGCAGCCCCAGCGGAAGCCAAGAGACCCAGTACTTC
CDR3 protein: CASSPSGSQETQYF

J gene: TRBJ1-5
V gene: TRBV4-3
D gene: NA
clone size: NA
CDR3 DNA: TGCGCCAGCAGCCAAGAAAGAGGGCAGCCCCAGCATTTT
CDR3 protein: CASSQERGQPQHF

J gene: TRBJ2-1
V gene: TRBV7-9
D gene: NA
clone size: few
CDR3 DNA: TGTGCCAGCAGTCCCCGCTCCGGGGATTACAATGAGCAGTTCTTC
CDR3 protein: CASSPRSGDYNEQFF

J gene: TRBJ1-2
V gene: TRBV30
D gene: NA
clone size: NA
CDR3 DNA: TGTGCGTTATCTCAGAGCAACTATGGCTACACCTTC
CDR3 protein: CALSQSNYGYTF

J gene: TRBJ1-1
V gene: TRBV18
D gene: NA
clone size: few
CDR3 DNA: TGTGCCAGCTCACCATCTCAGGTGAGCACTGAAGCTTTCTTT
CDR3 protein: CASSPSQVSTEAFF